This section outlines one TCR beta chain sequence together with its context. Which antigen it targets is not known. It has no much larger one-base neighbor in the sample; base qualities were not kept. TCR beta CDR3 regions were sequenced from DNA using the immunoSEQ hsTCRbeta Kit. The paper's processing steps were these. The ImmunoSEQ Analyzer was used to analyse the TCR sequencing data. T cell clonality was calculated on productive rearrangements as 1 minus Pielou's evenness. T cell diversity was measured with the inverse Simpson index on productive templates. T cell density was defined as TCR beta template counts normalized to usable DNA, with usable DNA estimated by amplification and sequencing of housekeeping genes. Two-sided Kruskal-Wallis tests were used to compare TCR metrics across histologic stages. Entries here come from immuneACCESS through TCRdb and include only in-frame sequences with V and J called. Some clones fail to appear in such tables; in the studies checked, an unresolved V gene covers under half of the shortfall, and the cause of the remainder is unknown. V, J and clone size reflect that table, while D and trimming were determined from the DNA. The sample data list under 4,500 clones, and 65% to 80% of these were observed just once. Of the sample, 11% to 15% is held by the ten largest clones.

Cut back by 2 bases and 3 bases, the V and J ends lie 8 bases apart. The CDR1 and CDR2 encoded by the germline V gene are ENHRY and SYGVKD. Spanning cysteine to valine, the CDR3 consists of 13 amino acids. Left in the record is the CDR3 DNA by itself, 39 bases read in frame from the first base. These data are taken from a study of immune evolution from preneoplasia to lung adenocarcinoma (dated by TCRdb to the early 2020s). In the study overall: No AAH lesions showed HLA loss of heterozygosity, compared with roughly 7% of AIS, around 15% of MIA and under 35% of ADC lesions. A total of 45 to 55 patients contributed TCR sequencing data. Resected precursor lesions (AAH, AIS, MIA) and invasive adenocarcinomas were each compared against paired morphologically normal lung tissue. In total, the cohort included some 55 patients with pulmonary nodules, all of whom underwent surgical resection. According to the study, roughly 110 samples were used for TCR sequencing. The study used immune gene expression, TCR sequencing and multiplex immunofluorescence to profile the immune contexture of lung adenocarcinoma precursors and invasive adenocarcinoma. POLYSOLVER was used to infer class I HLA alleles from exome data, and LOHHLA was used to detect allele-specific HLA loss. Sample size was based on specimen availability rather than a prior power calculation. The immune data were integrated with whole exome sequencing and methylation data from the same cohort of nodules. What the research found in general, with its limitations: The highest top T cell clone frequencies were observed in normal lung, and a progressive decrease in top T cell clone frequencies appeared to occur from AAH through AIS, MIA and invasive adenocarcinoma. The highest clonality was observed in normal lung, whereas higher T cell density and diversity but lower clonality appeared to be present in later-stage lesions. Compared with EGFR-mutant or double wild-type lesions, KRAS-mutant nodules had the highest T cell clonality. The findings reflected association rather than direct causation, and larger cohorts with long-term follow-up and longitudinal biopsies were considered necessary. All patients were from Japan and China, so applicability to Western populations was uncertain.

Patients underwent resection in Japan or China between the mid-2010s and the late 2010s. Histologic diagnosis of each case was confirmed independently by two lung cancer pathologists on H&E slides. Premalignant or tumor cells were enriched for nucleic acid extraction by macro-dissection performed after pathologic assessment. FFPE tissue was used for DNA isolation with the AllPrep DNA/RNA FFPE Kit. The chain couples TRBV10-3 to TRBJ2-7, with the identity of the D gene unclear. The sequencing sample was made of FFPE invasive lung adenocarcinoma tissue. The sample's cell subset or site label is to be understood as: frankly invasive lung adenocarcinoma (ADC). This TCR was recovered from a person between 65 and 79 years old with invasive lung adenocarcinoma. Some clones in this sample may be carry-over from other donors' samples. CDR3 loop: CAISEGPGYEQYV. The DNA sequence reads TGTGCCATCAGTGAGGGCCCCGGCTACGAGCAGTACGTC.